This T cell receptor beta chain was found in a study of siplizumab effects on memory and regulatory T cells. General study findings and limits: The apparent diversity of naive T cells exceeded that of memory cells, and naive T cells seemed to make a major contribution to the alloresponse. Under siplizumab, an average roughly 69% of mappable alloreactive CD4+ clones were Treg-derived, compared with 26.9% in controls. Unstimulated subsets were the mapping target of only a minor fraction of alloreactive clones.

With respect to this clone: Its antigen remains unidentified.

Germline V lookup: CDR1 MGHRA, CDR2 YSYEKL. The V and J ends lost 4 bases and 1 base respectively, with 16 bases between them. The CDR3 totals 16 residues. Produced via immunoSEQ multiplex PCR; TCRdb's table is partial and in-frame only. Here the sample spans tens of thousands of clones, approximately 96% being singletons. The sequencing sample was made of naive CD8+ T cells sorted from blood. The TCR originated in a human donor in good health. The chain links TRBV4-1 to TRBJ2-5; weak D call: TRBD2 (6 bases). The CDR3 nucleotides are TGCGCCAGCAGCCGAGATCCCCTAGCGTCCCAAGAGACCCAGTACTTC. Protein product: CASSRDPLASQETQYF.